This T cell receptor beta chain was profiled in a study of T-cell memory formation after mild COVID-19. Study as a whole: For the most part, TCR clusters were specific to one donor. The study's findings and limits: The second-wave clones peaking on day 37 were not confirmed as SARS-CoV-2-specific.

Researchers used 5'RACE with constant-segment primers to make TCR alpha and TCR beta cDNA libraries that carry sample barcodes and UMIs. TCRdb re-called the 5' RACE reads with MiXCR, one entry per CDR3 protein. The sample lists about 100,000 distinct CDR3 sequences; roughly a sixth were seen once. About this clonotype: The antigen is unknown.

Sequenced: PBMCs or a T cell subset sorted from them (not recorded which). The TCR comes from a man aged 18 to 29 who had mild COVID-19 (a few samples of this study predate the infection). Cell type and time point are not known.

The CDR3 reads CASSMVTVKNIQYF. CDR3 nucleotides: TGTGCCAGTAGTATGGTGACGGTAAAAAACATTCAGTACTTC. The genes are TRBV19 and TRBJ2-4; D uncertain. The CDR3 loop spans 14 amino acids. With 3 bases removed from V and 4 bases from J, the gap between germline ends came to 10 bases. Germline loops: CDR1 LNHDA, CDR2 SQIVND (reference sequence).